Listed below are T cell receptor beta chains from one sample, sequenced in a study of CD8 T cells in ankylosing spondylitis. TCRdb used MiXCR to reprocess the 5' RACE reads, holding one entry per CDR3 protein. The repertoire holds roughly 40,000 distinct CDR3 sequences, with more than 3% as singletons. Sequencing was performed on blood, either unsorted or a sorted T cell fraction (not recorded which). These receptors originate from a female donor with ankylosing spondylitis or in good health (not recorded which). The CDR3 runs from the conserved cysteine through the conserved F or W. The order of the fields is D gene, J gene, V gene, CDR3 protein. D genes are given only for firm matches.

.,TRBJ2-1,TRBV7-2,CASSLVSRGEQFF
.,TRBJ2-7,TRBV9,CASSKQDRPYEQYF
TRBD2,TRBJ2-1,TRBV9,CASSPRGGSGGAIEQFF
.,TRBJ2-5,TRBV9,CASSPTPLGRETQYF
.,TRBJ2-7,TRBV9,CASSVGLVAYEQYF
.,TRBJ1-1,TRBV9,CASSPSYGTEAFF
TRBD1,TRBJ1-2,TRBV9,CASSADDRARYGYTF
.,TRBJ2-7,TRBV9,CASSVAADSSSYEQYF
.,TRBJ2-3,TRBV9,CASSWRGSDTQYF
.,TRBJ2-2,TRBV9,CASSGTTGELFF
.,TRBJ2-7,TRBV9,CASSAETDSYEQYF
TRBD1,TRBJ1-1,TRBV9,CASSPDRGTEAFF
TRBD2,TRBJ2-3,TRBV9,CASTGSGGGDTQYF
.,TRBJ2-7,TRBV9,CASSVEGGSSYEQYF
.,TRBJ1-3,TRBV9,CASSAPGPPYGVIYF
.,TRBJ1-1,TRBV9,CASSVGITEAFF
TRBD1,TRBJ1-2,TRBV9,CASSVAFGGTGGIFF
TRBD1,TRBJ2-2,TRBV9,CASRRPGQGAAGELFF
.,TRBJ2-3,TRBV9,CASTPSAGYTDTQYF
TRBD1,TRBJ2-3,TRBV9,CASSVDGQGITDTQYF
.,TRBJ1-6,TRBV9,CASSVANSPLHF
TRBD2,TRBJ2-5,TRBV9,CASSESGGDETQYF
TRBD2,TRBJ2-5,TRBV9,CASSAGGGRETQYF
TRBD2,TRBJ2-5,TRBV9,CASSAGTSGAWETQYF
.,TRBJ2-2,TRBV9,CASSVFGRDATGELFF
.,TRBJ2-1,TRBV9,CASSSYSFSYNEQFF
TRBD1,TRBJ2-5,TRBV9,CASSPFPGQEETQYF
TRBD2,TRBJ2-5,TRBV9,CASSPVLAGGQETQYF
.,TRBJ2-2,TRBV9,CASSGPRGGSGELFF
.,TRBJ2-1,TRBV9,CASSVLDSYNEQFF
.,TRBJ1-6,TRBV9,CASSVEPLSPLHF
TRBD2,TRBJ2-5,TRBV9,CASSVDPAGALLTQYF
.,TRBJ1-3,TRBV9,CASSPEGNTIYF
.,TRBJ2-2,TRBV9,CASSVGLYYTGELFF
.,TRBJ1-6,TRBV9,CASSADNSPLHF
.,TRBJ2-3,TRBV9,CASSVSLAADTQYF
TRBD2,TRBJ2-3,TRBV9,CASSGLAGKDTQYF
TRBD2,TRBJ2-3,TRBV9,CASSEGLARTDTQYF
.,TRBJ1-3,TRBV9,CASSQTGQGNTIYF
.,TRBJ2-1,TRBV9,CASSALDNAAIDQFF
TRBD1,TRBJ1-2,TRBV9,CASSAPLDRANYGYTF
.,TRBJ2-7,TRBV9,CASSVEEATYEQYF
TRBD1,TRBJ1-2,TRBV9,CASSGGTGLPYGYTF
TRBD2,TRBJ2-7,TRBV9,CASSVAGGDSYEQYF
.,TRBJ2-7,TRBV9,CASSASPGRPEQYF
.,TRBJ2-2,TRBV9,CASSGPAGMGELFF
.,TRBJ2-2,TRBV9,CASSAAQGGTGELFF
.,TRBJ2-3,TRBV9,CASSVGGRGTDTQYF
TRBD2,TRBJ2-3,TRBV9,CASSVDGGGVLDTQYF
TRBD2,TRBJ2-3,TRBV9,CASSPRTSGGLSTDTQYF
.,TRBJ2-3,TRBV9,CASSVAGGRRYPDTQYF
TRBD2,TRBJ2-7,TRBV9,CASSVAPSGGSISYEQYF
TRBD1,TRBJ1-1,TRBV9,CASSVGQGVVTEAFF
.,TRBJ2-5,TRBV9,CASSVALDLGQETQYF
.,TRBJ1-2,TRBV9,CASSVDFRLPSYGYTF